The clone carrying this T cell receptor beta chain came up a few times. Antigen specificity is unknown. The data were obtained in a study of glioma-infiltrating T cells. Findings and caveats of the study: Non-neoplastic patients had below-expected tissue-blood divergence, while all gliomas exceeded expectation.

Germline CDR1 and CDR2: SGHVS and FNYEAQ. With 5 bases removed from V and 10 bases from J, the gap between germline ends came to 15 bases. The CDR3 is 14 residues long. The iRepertoire nested amplicon-rescue multiplex PCR amplified TCR alpha and beta CDR3s from RNA. TCRdb re-analysed the multiplex PCR reads in MiXCR, keeping a single row per CDR3 protein. The sample lists over 120,000 distinct CDR3 sequences; about 39% were seen once. The sequence was collected from a human donor with low-grade glioma or glioblastoma, undergoing nonglioma brain surgery, or in good health (not recorded which). Sequencing was carried out using glioma tissue, nonneoplastic brain tissue, or PBMCs (not recorded which). This chain joins TRBV7-6 and TRBJ1-6; the D gene is possibly TRBD1 (6 bases). The CDR3 reads CASSRTGQDSPLHF. CDR3 nucleotide sequence: TGTGCCAGCAGCCGTACAGGGCAGGACTCACCCCTCCACTTT.